The clone carrying this T cell receptor beta chain has only a few counts. Authors' analysis steps: It was from reference gene primer amplification that nucleated cell counts were estimated. TCRdb's table, derived via immunoSEQ multiplex PCR, lists solely in-frame clones and lacks some. D and trimming come from the DNA, and the V and J calls and clone size come from that table. This sample has roughly 290,000 clones, with 75% to 95% found just once. There are 13 residues in the CDR3. Trimming removed 6 bases from V and 7 bases from J; junction bases left unmatched: 5. Germline V lookup: CDR1 SGHNT, CDR2 YENEEA. Enrollment of patients from Seattle took place during active infection, with longitudinal follow-up. This sample is part of a study of blood T cell repertoires in COVID-19. Looking at the study overall: The cDNA or gDNA used as material had been derived from T cells, B-cell-depleted T cells, or PBMCs.

Sequenced: peripheral blood. The source of this sequence is a young woman with COVID-19, enrolled during active disease. This chain connects TRBV11-3 to TRBJ2-1; 8 nucleotides agree with TRBD2. The CDR3 sequence: CASSSGTRNEQFF. CDR3 in DNA: TGTGCCAGCAGTTCCGGGACTAGAAATGAGCAGTTCTTC. The whole variable domain, filled in from reference TRBV11-3 and TRBJ2-1, reads EAGVVQSPRYKIIEKKQPVAFWCNPISGHNTLYWYLQNLGQGPELLIRYENEEAVDDSQLPKDRFSAERLKGVDSTLKIQPAELGDSAVYLCASSSGTRNEQFFGPGTRLTVL.